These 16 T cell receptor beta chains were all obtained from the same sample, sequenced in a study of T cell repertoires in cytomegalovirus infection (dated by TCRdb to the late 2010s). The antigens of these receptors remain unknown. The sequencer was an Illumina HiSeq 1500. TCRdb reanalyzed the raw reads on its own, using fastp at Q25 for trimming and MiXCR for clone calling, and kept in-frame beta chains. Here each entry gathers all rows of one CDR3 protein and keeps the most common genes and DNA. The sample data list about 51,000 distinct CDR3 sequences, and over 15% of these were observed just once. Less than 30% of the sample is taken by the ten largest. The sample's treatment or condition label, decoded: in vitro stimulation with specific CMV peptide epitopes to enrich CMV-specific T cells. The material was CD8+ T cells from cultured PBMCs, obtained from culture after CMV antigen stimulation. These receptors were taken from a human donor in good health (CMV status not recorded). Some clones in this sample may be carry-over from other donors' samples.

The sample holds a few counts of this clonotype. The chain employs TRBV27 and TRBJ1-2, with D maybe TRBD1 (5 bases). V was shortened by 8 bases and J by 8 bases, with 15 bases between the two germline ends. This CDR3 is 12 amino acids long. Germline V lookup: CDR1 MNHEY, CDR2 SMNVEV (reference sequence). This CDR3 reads CASFRDSLGYTF. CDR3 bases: TGTGCCAGCTTCAGGGATTCTCTAGGCTACACCTTC.

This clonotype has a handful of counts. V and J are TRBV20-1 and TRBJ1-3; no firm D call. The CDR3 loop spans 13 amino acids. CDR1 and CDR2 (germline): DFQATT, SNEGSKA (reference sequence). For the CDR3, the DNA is TGCAGCGGAGAGACGGGCTCTGGAAACACCATATATTTT. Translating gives CSGETGSGNTIYF.

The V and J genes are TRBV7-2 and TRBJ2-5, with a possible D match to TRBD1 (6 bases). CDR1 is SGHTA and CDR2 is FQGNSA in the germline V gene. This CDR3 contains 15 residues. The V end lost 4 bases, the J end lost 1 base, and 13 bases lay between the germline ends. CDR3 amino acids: CASSSTGRFQETQYF. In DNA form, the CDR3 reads TGTGCCAGCAGCTCCACAGGGCGCTTCCAAGAGACCCAGTACTTC.

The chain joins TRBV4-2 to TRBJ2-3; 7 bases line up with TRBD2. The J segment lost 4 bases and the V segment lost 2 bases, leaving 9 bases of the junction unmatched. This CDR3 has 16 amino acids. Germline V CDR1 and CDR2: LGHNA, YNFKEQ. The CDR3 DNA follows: TGTGCCAGCAGCCAAACCGGGACTACTCCATCAGATACGCAGTATTTT. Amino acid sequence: CASSQTGTTPSDTQYF.

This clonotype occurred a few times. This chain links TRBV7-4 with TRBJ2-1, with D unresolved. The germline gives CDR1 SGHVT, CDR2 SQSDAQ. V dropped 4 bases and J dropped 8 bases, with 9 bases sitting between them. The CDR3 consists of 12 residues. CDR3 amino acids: CASSWIQDEQFF. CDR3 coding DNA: TGTGCCAGCAGCTGGATCCAGGATGAGCAGTTCTTC.

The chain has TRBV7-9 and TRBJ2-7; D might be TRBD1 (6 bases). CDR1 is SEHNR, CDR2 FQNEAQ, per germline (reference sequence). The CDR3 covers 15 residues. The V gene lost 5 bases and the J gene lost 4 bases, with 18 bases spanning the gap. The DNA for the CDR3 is TGTGCCAGCAGCCGACCGGGACAAAAGGGGTACGAGCAGTACTTC. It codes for CASSRPGQKGYEQYF.

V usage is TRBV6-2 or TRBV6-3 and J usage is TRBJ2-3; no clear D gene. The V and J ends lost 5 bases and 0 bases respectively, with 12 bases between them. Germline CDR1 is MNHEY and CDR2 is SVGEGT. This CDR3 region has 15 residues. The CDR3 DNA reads TGTGCCAGCAGTCCCCGGTCGTTAAGCACAGATACGCAGTATTTT. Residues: CASSPRSLSTDTQYF.

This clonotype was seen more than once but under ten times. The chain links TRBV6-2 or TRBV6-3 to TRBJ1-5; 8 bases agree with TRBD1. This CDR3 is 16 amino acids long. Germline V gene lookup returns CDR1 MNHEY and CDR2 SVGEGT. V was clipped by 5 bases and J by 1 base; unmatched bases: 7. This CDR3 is CASSTGQETSNQPQHF. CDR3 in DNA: TGTGCCAGCAGTACGGGACAGGAGACCAGCAATCAGCCCCAGCATTTT.

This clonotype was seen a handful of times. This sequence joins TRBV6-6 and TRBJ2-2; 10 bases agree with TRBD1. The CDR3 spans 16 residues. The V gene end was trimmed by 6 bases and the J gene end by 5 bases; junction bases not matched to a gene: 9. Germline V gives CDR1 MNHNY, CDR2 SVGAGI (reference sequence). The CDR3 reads CASSPKGQGGTGELFF. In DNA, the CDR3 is TGTGCCAGCAGCCCAAAAGGACAGGGGGGTACCGGGGAGCTGTTTTTT.

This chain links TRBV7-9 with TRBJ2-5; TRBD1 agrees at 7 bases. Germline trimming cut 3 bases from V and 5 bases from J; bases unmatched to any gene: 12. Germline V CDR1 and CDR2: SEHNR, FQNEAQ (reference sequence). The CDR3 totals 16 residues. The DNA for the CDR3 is TGTGCCAGCAGCTTTGTGACAGGGAGAGATAAGGAGACCCAGTACTTC. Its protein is CASSFVTGRDKETQYF.

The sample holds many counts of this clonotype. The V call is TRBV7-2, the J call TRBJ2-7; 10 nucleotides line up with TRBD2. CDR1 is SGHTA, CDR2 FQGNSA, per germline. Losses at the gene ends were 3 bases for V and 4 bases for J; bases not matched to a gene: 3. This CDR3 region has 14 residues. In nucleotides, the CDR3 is TGTGCCAGCAGCTTCTCTAGCGGGGGTTACGAGCAGTACTTC. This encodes CASSFSSGGYEQYF.

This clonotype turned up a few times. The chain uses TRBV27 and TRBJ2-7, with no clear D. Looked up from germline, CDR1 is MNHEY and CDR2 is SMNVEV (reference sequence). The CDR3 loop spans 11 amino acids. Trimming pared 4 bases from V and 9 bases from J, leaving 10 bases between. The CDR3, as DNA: TGTGCCAGCAGTTCATTAGGGTCGCAGTACTTC. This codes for CASSSLGSQYF.

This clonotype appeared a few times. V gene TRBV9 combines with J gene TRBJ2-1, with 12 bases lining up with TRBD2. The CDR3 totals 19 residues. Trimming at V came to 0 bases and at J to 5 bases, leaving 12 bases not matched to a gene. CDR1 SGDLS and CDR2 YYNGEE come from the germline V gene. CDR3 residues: CASSVAPRLAGDGHNEQFF. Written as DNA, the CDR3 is TGTGCCAGCAGCGTAGCCCCCCGACTAGCGGGAGATGGGCACAATGAGCAGTTCTTC.

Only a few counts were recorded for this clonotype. CDR3 residues: CASSMSRTNEQFF. DNA of the CDR3: TGTGCCAGTAGTATGTCCAGGACTAATGAGCAGTTCTTC. The chain carries TRBV19 and TRBJ2-1, with a weak D call TRBD2 (5 bases). This CDR3 region has 13 residues. The V gene lost 3 bases and the J gene lost 7 bases, with 10 bases spanning the gap. Germline CDR1 reads LNHDA; CDR2 reads SQIVND (reference sequence).

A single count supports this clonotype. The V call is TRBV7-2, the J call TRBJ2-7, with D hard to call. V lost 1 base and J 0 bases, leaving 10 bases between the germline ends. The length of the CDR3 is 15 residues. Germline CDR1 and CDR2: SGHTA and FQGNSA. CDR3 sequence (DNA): TGTGCCAGCAGCTTAGAAGGCTCCAACTCCTACGAGCAGTACTTC. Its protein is CASSLEGSNSYEQYF.

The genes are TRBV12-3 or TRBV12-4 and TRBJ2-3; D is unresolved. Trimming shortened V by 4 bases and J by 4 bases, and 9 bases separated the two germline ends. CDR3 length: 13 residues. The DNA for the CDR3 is TGTGCCAGCAGTTGGGGATTTCCAGATACGCAGTATTTT. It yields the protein CASSWGFPDTQYF.